Sequencing of this T cell receptor beta chain was carried out in a study of blood T cells in healthy people across ages. Study-level results: Naive and antigen-experienced cells were not separated, limiting conclusive comparison. Greater diversity and more naive CD4+ cells were seen in long-lived donors than in aged donors.

Germline V gene lookup returns CDR1 SNHLY and CDR2 FYNNEI. The CDR3 runs to 12 residues. V lost 3 bases to trimming and J lost 7 bases, with 10 bases between them. This clonotype has only a few counts. What it binds is unknown. This may stem from a read error, because a much larger clone lies one nucleotide away. Primers used in a second PCR of roughly 6 to 11 cycles were a sample-barcoded 5' primer and a J-beta primer mix. With 12 random nucleotides, a template-switch adaptor tagged each individual cDNA molecule. TCRdb fed the 5' RACE reads into MiXCR, producing one record per CDR3 protein. The table lists over a million distinct CDR3 sequences, more than 40% of them singletons, with approximately 19% in the top ten.

The chain has TRBV2 and TRBJ2-7; no clear D gene. This receptor was obtained from a woman aged 55-70 years in good health. The source material was blood. The CDR3 here is CASSDPYNEQYF. DNA for the CDR3: TGTGCCAGCAGTGATCCCTACAATGAGCAGTACTTC.